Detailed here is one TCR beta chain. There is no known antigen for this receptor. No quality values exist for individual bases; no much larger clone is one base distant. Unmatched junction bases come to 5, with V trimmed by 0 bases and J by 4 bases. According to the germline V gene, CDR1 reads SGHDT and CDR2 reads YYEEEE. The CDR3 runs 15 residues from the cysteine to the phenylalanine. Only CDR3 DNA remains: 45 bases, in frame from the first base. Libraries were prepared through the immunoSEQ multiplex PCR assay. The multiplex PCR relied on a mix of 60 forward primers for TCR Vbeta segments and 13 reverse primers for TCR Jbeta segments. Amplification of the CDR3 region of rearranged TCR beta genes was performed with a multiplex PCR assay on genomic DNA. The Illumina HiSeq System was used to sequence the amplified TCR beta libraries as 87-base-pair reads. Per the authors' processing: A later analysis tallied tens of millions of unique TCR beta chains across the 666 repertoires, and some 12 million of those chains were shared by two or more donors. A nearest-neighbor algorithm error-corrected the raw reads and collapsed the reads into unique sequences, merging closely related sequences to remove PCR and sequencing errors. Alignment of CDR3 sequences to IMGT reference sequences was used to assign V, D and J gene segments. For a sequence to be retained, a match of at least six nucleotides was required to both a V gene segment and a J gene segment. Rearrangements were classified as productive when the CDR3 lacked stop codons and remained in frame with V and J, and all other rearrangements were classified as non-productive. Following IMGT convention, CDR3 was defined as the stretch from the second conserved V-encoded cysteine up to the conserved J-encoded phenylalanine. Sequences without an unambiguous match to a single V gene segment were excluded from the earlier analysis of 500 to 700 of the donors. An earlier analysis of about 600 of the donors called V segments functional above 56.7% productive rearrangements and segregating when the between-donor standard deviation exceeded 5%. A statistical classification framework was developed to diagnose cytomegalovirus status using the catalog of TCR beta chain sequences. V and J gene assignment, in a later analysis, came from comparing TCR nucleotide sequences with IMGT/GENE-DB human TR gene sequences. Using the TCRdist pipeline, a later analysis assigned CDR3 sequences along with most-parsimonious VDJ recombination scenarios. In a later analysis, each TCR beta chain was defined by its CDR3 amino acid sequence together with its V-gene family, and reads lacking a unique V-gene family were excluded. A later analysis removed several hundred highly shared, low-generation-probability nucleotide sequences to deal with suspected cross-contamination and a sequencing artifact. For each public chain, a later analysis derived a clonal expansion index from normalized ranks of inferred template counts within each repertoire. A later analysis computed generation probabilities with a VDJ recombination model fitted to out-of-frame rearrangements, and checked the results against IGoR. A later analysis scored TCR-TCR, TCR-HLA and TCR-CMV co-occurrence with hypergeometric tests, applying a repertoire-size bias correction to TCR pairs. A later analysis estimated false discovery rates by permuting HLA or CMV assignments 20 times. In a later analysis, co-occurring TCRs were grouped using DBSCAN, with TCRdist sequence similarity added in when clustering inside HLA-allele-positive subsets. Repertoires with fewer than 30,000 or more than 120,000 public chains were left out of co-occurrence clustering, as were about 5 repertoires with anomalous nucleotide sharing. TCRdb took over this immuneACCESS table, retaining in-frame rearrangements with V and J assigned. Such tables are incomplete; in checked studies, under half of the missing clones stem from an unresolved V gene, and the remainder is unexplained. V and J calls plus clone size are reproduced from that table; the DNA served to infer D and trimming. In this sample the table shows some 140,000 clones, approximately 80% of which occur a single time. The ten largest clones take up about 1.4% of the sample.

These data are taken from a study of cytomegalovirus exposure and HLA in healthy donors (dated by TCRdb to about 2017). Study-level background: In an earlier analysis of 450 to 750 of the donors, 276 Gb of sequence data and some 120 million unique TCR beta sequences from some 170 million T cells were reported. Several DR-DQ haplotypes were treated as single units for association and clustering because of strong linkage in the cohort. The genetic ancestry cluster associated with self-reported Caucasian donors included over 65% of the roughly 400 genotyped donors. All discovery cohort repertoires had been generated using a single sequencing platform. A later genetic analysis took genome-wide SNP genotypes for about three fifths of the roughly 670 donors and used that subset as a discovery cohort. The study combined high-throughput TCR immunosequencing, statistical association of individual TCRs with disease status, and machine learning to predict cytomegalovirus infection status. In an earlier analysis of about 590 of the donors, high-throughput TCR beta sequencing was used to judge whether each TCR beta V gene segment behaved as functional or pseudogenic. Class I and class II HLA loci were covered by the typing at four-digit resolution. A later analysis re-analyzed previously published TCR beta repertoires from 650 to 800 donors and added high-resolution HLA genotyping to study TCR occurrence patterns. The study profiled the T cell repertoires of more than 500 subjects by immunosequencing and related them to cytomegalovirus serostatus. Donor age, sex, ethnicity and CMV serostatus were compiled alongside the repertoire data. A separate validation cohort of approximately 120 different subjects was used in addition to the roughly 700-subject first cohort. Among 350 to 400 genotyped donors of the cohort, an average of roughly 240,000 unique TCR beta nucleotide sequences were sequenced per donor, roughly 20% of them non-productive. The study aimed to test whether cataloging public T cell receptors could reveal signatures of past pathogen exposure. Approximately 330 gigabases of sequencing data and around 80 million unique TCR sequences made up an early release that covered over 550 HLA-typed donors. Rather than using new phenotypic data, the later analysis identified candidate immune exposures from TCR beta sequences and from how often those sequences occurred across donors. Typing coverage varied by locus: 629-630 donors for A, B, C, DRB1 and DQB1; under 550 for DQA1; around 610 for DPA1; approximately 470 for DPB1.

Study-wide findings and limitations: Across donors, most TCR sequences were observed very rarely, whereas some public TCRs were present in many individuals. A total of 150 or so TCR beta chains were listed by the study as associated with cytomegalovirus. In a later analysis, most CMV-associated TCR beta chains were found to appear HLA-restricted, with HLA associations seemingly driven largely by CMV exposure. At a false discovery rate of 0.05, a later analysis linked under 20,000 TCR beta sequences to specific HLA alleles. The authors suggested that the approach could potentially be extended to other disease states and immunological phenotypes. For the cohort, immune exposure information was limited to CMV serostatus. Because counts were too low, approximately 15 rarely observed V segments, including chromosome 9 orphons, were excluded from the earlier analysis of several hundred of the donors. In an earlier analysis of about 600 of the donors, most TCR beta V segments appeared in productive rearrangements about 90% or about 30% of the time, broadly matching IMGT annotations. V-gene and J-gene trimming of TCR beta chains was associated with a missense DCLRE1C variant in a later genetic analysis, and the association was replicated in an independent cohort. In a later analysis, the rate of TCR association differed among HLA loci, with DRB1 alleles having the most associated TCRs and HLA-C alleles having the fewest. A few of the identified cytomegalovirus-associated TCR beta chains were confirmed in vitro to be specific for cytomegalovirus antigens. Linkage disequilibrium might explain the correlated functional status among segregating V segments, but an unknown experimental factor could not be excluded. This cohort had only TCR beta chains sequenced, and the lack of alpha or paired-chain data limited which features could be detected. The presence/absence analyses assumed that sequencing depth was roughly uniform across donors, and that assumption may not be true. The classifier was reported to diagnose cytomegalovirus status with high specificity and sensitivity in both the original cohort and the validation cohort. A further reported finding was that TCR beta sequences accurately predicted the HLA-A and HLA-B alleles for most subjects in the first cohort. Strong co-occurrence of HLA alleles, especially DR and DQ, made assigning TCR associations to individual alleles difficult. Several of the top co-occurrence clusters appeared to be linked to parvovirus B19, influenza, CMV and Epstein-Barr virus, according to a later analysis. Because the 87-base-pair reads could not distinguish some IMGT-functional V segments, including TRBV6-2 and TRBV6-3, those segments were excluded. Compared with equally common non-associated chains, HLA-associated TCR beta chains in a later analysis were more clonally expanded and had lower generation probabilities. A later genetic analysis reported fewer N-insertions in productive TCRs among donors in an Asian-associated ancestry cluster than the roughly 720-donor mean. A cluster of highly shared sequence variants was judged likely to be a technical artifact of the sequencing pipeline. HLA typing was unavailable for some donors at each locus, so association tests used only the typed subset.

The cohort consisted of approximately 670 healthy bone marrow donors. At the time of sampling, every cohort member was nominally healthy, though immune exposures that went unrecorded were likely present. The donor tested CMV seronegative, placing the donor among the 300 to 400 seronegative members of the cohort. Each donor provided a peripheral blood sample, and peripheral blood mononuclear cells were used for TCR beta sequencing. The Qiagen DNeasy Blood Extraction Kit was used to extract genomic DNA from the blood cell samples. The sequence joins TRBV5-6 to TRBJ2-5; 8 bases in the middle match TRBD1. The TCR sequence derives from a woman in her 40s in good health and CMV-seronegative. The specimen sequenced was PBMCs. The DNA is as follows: TGTGCCAGCAGCTTGGATGGCAGGGGGCGAGAGACCCAGTACTTC. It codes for CASSLDGRGRETQYF. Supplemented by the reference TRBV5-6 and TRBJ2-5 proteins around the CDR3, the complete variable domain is DAGVTQSPTHLIKTRGQQVTLRCSPKSGHDTVSWYQQALGQGPQFIFQYYEEEERQRGNFPDRFSGHQFPNYSSELNVNALLLGDSALYLCASSLDGRGRETQYFGPGTRLLVL.